Listed below are T cell receptor beta chains from one sample, sequenced in a study of cytomegalovirus exposure and HLA in healthy donors. The protocol was immunoSEQ multiplex PCR, while the TCRdb copy is restricted to in-frame clones and leaves out a portion. This sample has about 140,000 clones, with 73% found just once. Sequenced material: PBMCs. The source is a middle-aged woman in good health and CMV-seronegative. CDR3s include the opening cysteine and the closing phenylalanine or tryptophan.

j_gene,v_gene,CDR3aa
TRBJ1-2,TRBV19,CASSIRGIYGYTF
TRBJ1-2,TRBV2,CASSEGGQGGYTF
TRBJ1-1,TRBV11-2,CASSPPTWNTEAFF
TRBJ2-3,TRBV7-6,CASSLAAAPTDTQYF
TRBJ2-3,TRBV25-1,CASSEDRGTDTQYF
TRBJ1-1,TRBV5-1,CASSSRTANTEAFF
TRBJ1-1,TRBV7-8,CASSSTGRTEAFF
TRBJ2-5,TRBV5-1,CASRSSGGHQETQYF
TRBJ1-4,TRBV19,CASRNRGSTNEKLFF
TRBJ2-7,TRBV29-1,CSVRTQRSYEQYF
TRBJ2-2,TRBV6-1,CASTPRRGELFF
TRBJ2-1,TRBV5-1,CASSFDPAGQGGYFTEQFF
TRBJ2-7,TRBV6-6,CASSWRSGNEQYF
TRBJ2-1,TRBV7-8,CASSGWDRGKDEQFF
TRBJ2-5,TRBV19,CATRGRSKETQYF
TRBJ1-6,TRBV19,CASSWGVSRDGSYNSPLHF
TRBJ1-2,TRBV5-5,CASARSDLNYGYTF
TRBJ1-2,TRBV9,CASSPTDRPNYGYTF
TRBJ1-2,TRBV29-1,CSVAYRQNYGYTF
TRBJ2-3,TRBV15,CATSSKGPIKSTDTQYF
TRBJ1-6,TRBV7-3,CASSLMRTGQGSPLHF
TRBJ2-5,TRBV5-1,CASSKGLAGVQETQYF
TRBJ1-6,TRBV21-1,CARIGQDHNSPLHF
TRBJ2-2,TRBV18,CASSPPGQGARATGELFF
TRBJ1-4,TRBV5-1,CASSSDRGNEKLFF
TRBJ1-2,TRBV6-1,CASSEALELGYTF
TRBJ1-1,TRBV27,CASTKQGAGANTEAFF
TRBJ1-2,TRBV6-1,CASSQQGGGYGYTF
TRBJ1-5,TRBV5-1,CASSPDSPNQPQHF
TRBJ2-5,TRBV28,CASSLITGAETQYF
TRBJ2-4,TRBV7-9,CASSHSYRGHKNIQYF
TRBJ1-4,TRBV6-1,CASSTGGNEKLFF
TRBJ1-2,TRBV2,CATPTGGYGYTF
TRBJ1-5,TRBV4-1,CASSQDPGQGAQPQHF
TRBJ1-6,TRBV7-9,CASSRGPNPRDRTTSPLHF
TRBJ2-5,TRBV7-9,CASSLLLAGGHQETQYF
TRBJ2-5,TRBV6-1,CASSEVRTVGETQYF
TRBJ1-5,TRBV7-9,CASSFSGDNQPQHF
TRBJ1-2,TRBV2,CASMFRSNYGYTF
TRBJ1-1,TRBV4-1,CASSPYPGQGMNTEAFF
TRBJ2-1,TRBV15,CATSGGDRAYNEQFF
TRBJ1-4,TRBV19,CASSWDRGKEKLFF
TRBJ1-5,TRBV19,CASSIDHGTKNQPQHF